The 32 T cell receptor beta chains in this list originate from one sample, sequenced in a study of blood T cell repertoires in COVID-19. TCRdb keeps only in-frame clones here, not all; method: immunoSEQ multiplex PCR. The sample contains around 110,000 clones, 82% of which appear only once. Sequenced input: peripheral blood. The receptors shown here come from a woman in her 70s with acute or convalescent COVID-19.

The chain is built from TRBV18 and TRBJ2-1; 13 nucleotides line up with TRBD2. There are 18 residues in the CDR3. The trim removed 3 bases at V and 0 bases at J, leaving 5 bases unmatched. The germline CDR1 and CDR2 sequences are KGHSH and LQKENI. Here the CDR3 reads CASSPGLAGTSSYNEQFF. As DNA, the CDR3 is TGTGCCAGCTCACCGGGACTAGCGGGGACCAGCTCCTACAATGAGCAGTTCTTC.

This chain joins TRBV5-8 and TRBJ1-1; weak D call: TRBD1 (5 bases). Germline CDR1 and CDR2: SGHTS and YDEGEE. V lost 2 bases and J lost 7, with 9 bases in between. The CDR3 has 12 amino acids. CDR3 in amino acids: CASSFTQGEAFF. CDR3 nucleotide sequence: TGTGCCAGCAGCTTCACCCAGGGTGAAGCTTTCTTT. Variable domain in full (rest from reference TRBV5-8 and TRBJ1-1): EAGVTQSPTHLIKTRGQQATLRCSPISGHTSVYWYQQALGLGLQFLLWYDEGEERNRGNFPPRFSGRQFPNYSSELNVNALELEDSALYLCASSFTQGEAFFGQGTRLTVV.

CDR3 loop: CASSIDRDGRSTDTQYF. CDR3 bases: TGTGCCAGTAGTATAGATCGTGACGGGAGGAGCACAGATACGCAGTATTTT. The chain carries TRBV19 and TRBJ2-3, with 7 bases identical to TRBD2. CDR3 length: 17 residues. V lost 0 bases and J lost 0; bases outside the gene matches: 6. The germline V gene encodes CDR1 LNHDA and CDR2 SQIVND (reference sequence).

This clone was detected a few times. The chain carries TRBV4-3 and TRBJ2-7, with 7 bases lining up with TRBD1. CDR3 length equals 15 residues. Germline trimming cut 4 bases from V and 7 bases from J; bases unmatched to any gene: 13. Germline CDR1 and CDR2: LGHNA and YSLEER. The CDR3 loop is CASSRGTASYEEQYF. CDR3 sequence (DNA): TGCGCCAGCAGCCGGGGGACAGCTAGCTACGAGGAGCAGTACTTC.

This rearrangement joins TRBV5-1 to TRBJ2-3, with TRBD2 matching 8 bases. CDR1 and CDR2 from the germline V gene are SGHRS and YFSETQ. The CDR3 covers 15 residues. V gave up 4 bases and J gave up 2 bases; unmatched junction bases: 6. The CDR3 protein is CASSRGGPNTDTQYF. The CDR3 DNA is TGCGCCAGCAGCCGCGGGGGGCCGAACACAGATACGCAGTATTTT.

This chain uses TRBV7-8 with TRBJ1-1; a possible D gene is TRBD1 (5 bases). This CDR3 region has 14 residues. Trimming pared 2 bases from V and 5 bases from J, leaving 12 bases between. Germline V lookup: CDR1 SGHVS, CDR2 FQNEAQ. The CDR3 coding sequence is TGTGCCAGCAGCTTATCCGGGGGGGGGACTGAAGCTTTCTTT. The encoded protein is CASSLSGGGTEAFF.

The gene calls are TRBV11-3 and TRBJ2-1; the match to TRBD2 covers 7 bases. In germline, CDR1 is SGHNT, CDR2 YENEEA. The CDR3 runs to 16 residues. V shed 5 bases, J shed 5 bases, and the junction held 12 bases outside the gene matches. The DNA for the CDR3 is TGTGCCAGCAGCGCAGCGGGGTTGGGTCTAAACAATGAGCAGTTCTTC. It is translated as CASSAAGLGLNNEQFF.

J is TRBJ2-7 and V is TRBV6-2 or TRBV6-3; TRBD1 aligns across 11 bases. There are 14 residues in the CDR3. Looked up from germline, CDR1 is MNHEY and CDR2 is SVGEGT. V lost 5 bases, J lost 6 bases, and 6 bases stayed unmatched. CDR3 bases: TGTGCCAGCAGTCGGACAGGGGGCAGGAGCGAGCAGTACGTC. It yields the protein CASSRTGGRSEQYV.

J is TRBJ1-3 and V is TRBV15; D is undetermined. CDR1 and CDR2 (germline): LNHNV, YYDKDF (reference sequence). The V and J ends lost 0 bases and 0 bases respectively, with 12 bases between them. The CDR3 length is 17 residues. The CDR3 loop is CATSRDPGRSSGNTIYF. The CDR3 nucleotides are TGTGCCACCAGCAGAGATCCCGGTCGGAGCTCTGGAAACACCATATATTTT.

The CDR3 loop is CSVKGSESGGDTDTQYF. CDR3 bases: TGCAGCGTAAAGGGGTCTGAGAGCGGGGGGGATACAGATACGCAGTATTTT. The V and J genes are TRBV29-1 and TRBJ2-3; TRBD2 aligns across 10 bases. Germline CDR1 SQVTM, CDR2 ANQGSEA. V dropped 6 bases and J dropped 3; count of bases not matched to a gene: 15. This CDR3 is 17 amino acids long.

This chain connects TRBV5-1 to TRBJ1-1; 9 positions match TRBD1. J gave up 1 base and V 4 bases, and 2 bases lay outside the gene matches. Germline CDR1 is SGHRS and CDR2 is YFSETQ. This CDR3 region has 14 residues. CDR3 loop: CASSKDRGNTEAFF. The CDR3 DNA reads TGCGCCAGCAGCAAGGACAGGGGGAACACTGAAGCTTTCTTT.

The chain combines TRBV7-9 with TRBJ1-2; perhaps TRBD1 as D (6 bases). Germline loops: CDR1 SEHNR, CDR2 FQNEAQ (reference sequence). V was clipped by 5 bases and J by 4 bases, with 11 bases between them. This CDR3 is built from 13 residues. The CDR3 DNA follows: TGTGCCAGCAGCCCGGACAGTTTCTATGGCTACACCTTC. Amino acid sequence: CASSPDSFYGYTF.

This chain connects TRBV5-4 to TRBJ1-2; tentatively, D is TRBD1 (6 bases). Per germline, CDR1 SGHNT and CDR2 YYREEE (reference sequence). The CDR3 extends over 14 amino acids. V lost 1 base and J 2 bases, leaving 9 bases between the germline ends. CDR3 DNA: TGTGCCAGCAGCTTGCAGGGGTCGAACTATGGCTACACCTTC. Protein: CASSLQGSNYGYTF.

This chain connects TRBV5-1 to TRBJ1-4; no clear D gene. Looked up from germline, CDR1 is SGHRS and CDR2 is YFSETQ. This CDR3 region has 14 residues. V was trimmed by 0 bases and J by 3 bases, leaving 6 bases between them. The CDR3 bases are TGCGCCAGCAGCTTGGCGCAGTCTAATGAAAAACTGTTTTTT. Protein product: CASSLAQSNEKLFF.

The genes are TRBV6-1 and TRBJ2-6; no firm D call. This CDR3 contains 15 residues. Germline lookup yields CDR1 MNHNS and CDR2 SASEGT. V gave up 1 base and J gave up 1 base, with 5 bases separating them. This chain's CDR3 is CASSEDTSGANVLTF. The CDR3 DNA reads as TGTGCCAGCAGTGAAGACACGTCTGGGGCCAACGTCCTGACTTTC.

The V and J genes are TRBV4-3 and TRBJ1-2; D might be TRBD1 (6 bases). CDR1 is LGHNA, CDR2 YSLEER, per germline. This CDR3 has 14 amino acids. Trimming removed 1 base at V and 10 bases at J, with 16 bases between. CDR3: CASSQVQQGGVYTF. In DNA form, the CDR3 reads TGCGCCAGCAGCCAAGTTCAACAGGGTGGGGTCTACACCTTC.

This clone has a handful of counts. The chain couples TRBV3-1 (or the pseudogene TRBV3-2) to TRBJ1-1; 9 bases are a match to TRBD1. Losses at the gene ends were 1 base for V and 2 bases for J; bases not matched to a gene: 2. Germline V CDR1 and CDR2: LGHDT, YNNKEL (reference sequence). The CDR3 covers 15 residues. CDR3 nucleotide sequence: TGTGCCAGCAGCCAAGGGACAGGGGCAAACACTGAAGCTTTCTTT. Its protein product is CASSQGTGANTEAFF.

V gene TRBV7-9 combines with J gene TRBJ1-2, with D tentatively TRBD1 (6 bases). CDR3 length: 13 amino acids. V lost 4 bases to trimming and J lost 6 bases, with 12 bases between them. The germline gives CDR1 SEHNR, CDR2 FQNEAQ (reference sequence). The CDR3 sequence: CASSSHRVDGYTF. DNA of the CDR3: TGTGCCAGCAGCTCCCACAGGGTCGATGGCTACACCTTC.

This clone was picked up one time. The gene calls are TRBV7-6 and TRBJ2-1, with 9 bases aligning to TRBD2. Germline lookup yields CDR1 SGHVS and CDR2 FNYEAQ. The CDR3 runs to 16 residues. V trimming: 3 bases; J trimming: 1 base; junction bases outside the gene matches: 4. The CDR3 DNA reads as TGTGCCAGCAGCTTGGCTGGACTAGCGTCCTACAATGAGCAGTTCTTC. It codes for CASSLAGLASYNEQFF.

The chain carries TRBV6-6 and TRBJ1-2; 8 nucleotides match TRBD1. The CDR3 sequence is 12 residues long. After removal of 6 bases from V and 6 bases from J, the junction contained 3 bases not matched to a gene. Germline loops: CDR1 MNHNY, CDR2 SVGAGI (reference sequence). The CDR3 protein is CASRSQGDGYTF. CDR3 DNA sequence: TGTGCCAGCAGGTCACAGGGGGATGGCTACACCTTC.

The gene calls are TRBV6-2 or TRBV6-3 and TRBJ2-5; D gene unclear. Germline V CDR1 and CDR2: MNHEY, SVGEGT. CDR3 size: 11 residues. Trimming stripped 5 bases from V and 5 bases from J, with 6 bases between. CDR3 region: CASSQSETQYF. CDR3 in DNA: TGTGCCAGCAGTCAGTCGGAGACCCAGTACTTC.

The rearrangement uses TRBV7-3 and TRBJ2-2, with a possible D match to TRBD2 (5 bases). The CDR3 sequence is 15 residues long. Trimming left V 5 bases short and J 6 bases short, with 16 bases between. CDR1 is SGHTA, CDR2 FQGTGA, per germline. DNA for the CDR3: TGTGCCAGCAGCCCCCAGGCCGAAGCGGCCGGGGAGCTGTTTTTT. Its protein is CASSPQAEAAGELFF.

The gene calls are TRBV4-3 and TRBJ2-1; 11 positions match TRBD1. Trimming removed 4 bases from V and 4 bases from J; junction bases left unmatched: 3. CDR3 length equals 15 residues. Germline CDR1 reads LGHNA; CDR2 reads YSLEER. DNA of the CDR3: TGCGCCAGCAGCCGAGGGACAGGGGGATACAATGAGCAGTTCTTC. Its protein product is CASSRGTGGYNEQFF.

This sequence joins TRBV5-1 and TRBJ2-3; TRBD2 might be the D (5 bases). CDR3 length equals 14 residues. Germline V gene lookup returns CDR1 SGHRS and CDR2 YFSETQ. Trimming took 5 bases from V and 6 from J, leaving 16 bases between them. The CDR3 coding sequence is TGCGCCAGCAGTCACGGACTGGTCCAGGATACGCAGTATTTT. Translated: CASSHGLVQDTQYF.

The chain carries TRBV7-2 and TRBJ2-2; TRBD1 agrees at 7 bases. Germline-derived CDR1 and CDR2 are SGHTA and FQGNSA. With V trimmed by 1 base and J by 5 bases, 7 bases remained unmatched. There are 16 residues in the CDR3. The CDR3 loop reads CASSLVAGTATGELFF. CDR3 coding DNA: TGTGCCAGCAGCTTAGTGGCTGGGACAGCAACCGGGGAGCTGTTTTTT.

This chain joins TRBV2 and TRBJ1-1; tentatively, D is TRBD1 (5 bases). Trimming removed 6 bases from V and 3 bases from J, with 11 bases in between. From germline, CDR1 is SNHLY and CDR2 FYNNEI. The CDR3 has 13 amino acids. CDR3 sequence reads: CASRGLRDTEAFF. The CDR3 nucleotides are TGTGCCAGCAGGGGACTTAGAGACACTGAAGCTTTCTTT.

The chain recombines TRBV2 with TRBJ2-7; no definite D call. CDR3 length equals 13 residues. Germline V gene sequence: CDR1 SNHLY, CDR2 FYNNEI. V lost 1 base and J 6 bases, leaving 10 bases between the germline ends. The CDR3 coding sequence is TGTGCCAGCAGTGAAGACACCCGCAGCGAGCAGTACTTC. Protein: CASSEDTRSEQYF.

The CDR3 here is CASSQTGKNQPQHF. The CDR3 DNA is TGTGCCAGCAGCCAGACAGGGAAGAATCAGCCCCAGCATTTT. The chain joins TRBV4-2 to TRBJ1-5; 7 bases agree with TRBD1. CDR1 is LGHNA, CDR2 YNFKEQ, per germline. Losses at the gene ends were 3 bases for V and 4 bases for J; bases not matched to a gene: 3. The CDR3 length is 14 residues.

This clone came up many times. The rearrangement joins TRBV18 to TRBJ1-4, with a possible D match to TRBD1 (5 bases). V was pared by 1 base and J by 4 bases, with 10 bases between. The CDR3 has 15 amino acids. Germline V gene data show CDR1 as KGHSH and CDR2 as LQKENI. The CDR3 DNA reads TGTGCCAGCTCACCACGGGGCCTCCTTAATGAAAAACTGTTTTTT. Translated, it gives CASSPRGLLNEKLFF.

This sequence joins TRBV4-1 and TRBJ1-5, with D possibly matching TRBD1 (6 bases). The V end was cut by 0 bases, the J end by 6 bases, with 9 bases between. CDR3 length: 14 amino acids. CDR1 and CDR2 (germline): MGHRA, YSYEKL. CDR3 in DNA: TGCGCCAGCAGCCAAGAGGGGGGGGCTCAGCCCCAGCATTTT. It specifies CASSQEGGAQPQHF.

This clone was observed a handful of times. The chain joins TRBV11-3 to TRBJ1-1; D may be TRBD1 (5 bases). The CDR3 totals 13 residues. V was cut by 2 bases and J by 5 bases, with 9 bases left in between. Germline CDR1 reads SGHNT; CDR2 reads YENEEA. The CDR3 reads CASSLYGGTEAFF. The CDR3, as DNA: TGTGCCAGCAGCTTATACGGGGGGACTGAAGCTTTCTTT.

V usage is TRBV30 and J usage is TRBJ1-5; 7 bases agree with TRBD1. Germline CDR1 is GTSNPN and CDR2 is SVGIG (reference sequence). The CDR3 totals 18 residues. J was trimmed by 2 bases and V by 2 bases; bases with no gene match: 15. The CDR3 region is CAWSYVTARTGGNQPQHF. The CDR3, as DNA: TGTGCCTGGAGTTATGTGACAGCGAGGACAGGAGGCAATCAGCCCCAGCATTTT.